This entry is about one TCR beta chain. Clones were read by immunoSEQ multiplex PCR, and TCRdb kept only the in-frame ones, dropping some. The table lists about 73,000 clones, about 95% of them singletons. The sample belongs to a study of cytomegalovirus exposure and HLA in healthy donors. CDR1 is SGDLS and CDR2 is YYNGEE in the germline V gene. This CDR3 is 15 amino acids long. Trimming removed 2 bases at V and 8 bases at J, with 19 bases between. The rearrangement uses TRBV9 and TRBJ1-2; tentative D call: TRBD1 (6 bases). The clonotype comes from a man aged 18-30 years in good health and CMV-seronegative. The sequencing input was PBMCs. The CDR3: CASSVSAMTGSGYTF. For the CDR3, the DNA is TGTGCCAGCAGCGTCTCAGCCATGACAGGATCGGGCTACACCTTC.